The present T cell receptor beta chain was sequenced within a study of blood T cell repertoires in COVID-19. Study background: Researchers got acute and convalescent COVID-19 samples from the United States, Italy and Spain. PBMCs, B-cell-depleted T cells, or T cells were the source of the cDNA or gDNA that made up the material.

The CDR3 loop spans 14 amino acids. Per the germline V gene, CDR1 is MNHEY and CDR2 is SVGAGI. Trimming removed 8 bases from V and 5 bases from J; junction bases left unmatched: 9. Sequencing was performed with immunoSEQ multiplex PCR; in TCRdb, only in-frame clones are kept and a portion is missing. The data hold 300,000 to 450,000 clones, with more than 80% observed a single time. The gene calls are TRBV6-5 and TRBJ1-1; 9 nucleotides line up with TRBD1. This clonotype was obtained from a man younger than 35 who had recovered from COVID-19. The source material was PBMCs or T cells enriched from blood (not recorded which). Written as DNA, the CDR3 is TGTGCCAGCGCCCGGGACAGGGTTTCGACTGAAGCTTTCTTT. Translated: CASARDRVSTEAFF.